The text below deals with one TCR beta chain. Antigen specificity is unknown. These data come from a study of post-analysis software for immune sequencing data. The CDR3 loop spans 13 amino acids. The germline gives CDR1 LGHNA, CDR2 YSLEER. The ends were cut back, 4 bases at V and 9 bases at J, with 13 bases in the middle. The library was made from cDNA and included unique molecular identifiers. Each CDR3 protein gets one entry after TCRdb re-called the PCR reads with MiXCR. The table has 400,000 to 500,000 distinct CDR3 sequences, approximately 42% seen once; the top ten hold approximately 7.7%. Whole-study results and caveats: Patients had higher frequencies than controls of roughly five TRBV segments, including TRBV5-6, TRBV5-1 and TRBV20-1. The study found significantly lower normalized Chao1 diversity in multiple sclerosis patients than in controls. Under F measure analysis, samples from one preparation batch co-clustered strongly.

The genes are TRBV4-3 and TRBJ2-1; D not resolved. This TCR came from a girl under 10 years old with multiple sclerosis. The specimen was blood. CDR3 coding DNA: TGCGCCAGCAGCCGGTCTCCAGTTGGTGAGCAGTTCTTC. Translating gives CASSRSPVGEQFF.